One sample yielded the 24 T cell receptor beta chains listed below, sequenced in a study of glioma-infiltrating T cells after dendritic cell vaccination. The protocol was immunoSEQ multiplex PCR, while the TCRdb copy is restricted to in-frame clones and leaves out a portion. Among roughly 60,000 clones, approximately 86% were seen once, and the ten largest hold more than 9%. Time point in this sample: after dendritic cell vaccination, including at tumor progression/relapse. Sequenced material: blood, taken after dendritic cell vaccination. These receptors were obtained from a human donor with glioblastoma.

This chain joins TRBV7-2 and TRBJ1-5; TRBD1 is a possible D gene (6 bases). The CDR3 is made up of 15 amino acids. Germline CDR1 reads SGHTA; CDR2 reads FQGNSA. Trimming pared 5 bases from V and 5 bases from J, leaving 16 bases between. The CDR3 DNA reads TGTGCCAGCAGCCCACTTCAGGGGAAGGATCAGCCCCAGCATTTT. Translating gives CASSPLQGKDQPQHF.

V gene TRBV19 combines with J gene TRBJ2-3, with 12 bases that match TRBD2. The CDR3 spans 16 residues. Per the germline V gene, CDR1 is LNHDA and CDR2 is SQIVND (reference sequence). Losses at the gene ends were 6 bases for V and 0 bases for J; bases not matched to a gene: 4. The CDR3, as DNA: TGTGCCAGTAGCAAGACTAGCGGGGGTAGCACAGATACGCAGTATTTT. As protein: CASSKTSGGSTDTQYF.

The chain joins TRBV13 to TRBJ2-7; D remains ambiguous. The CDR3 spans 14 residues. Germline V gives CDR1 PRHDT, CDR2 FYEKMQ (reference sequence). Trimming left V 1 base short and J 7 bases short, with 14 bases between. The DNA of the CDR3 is TGTGCCAGCAGCTTAGTGGGCCCCTCCCGGGAGCAGTACTTC. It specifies CASSLVGPSREQYF.

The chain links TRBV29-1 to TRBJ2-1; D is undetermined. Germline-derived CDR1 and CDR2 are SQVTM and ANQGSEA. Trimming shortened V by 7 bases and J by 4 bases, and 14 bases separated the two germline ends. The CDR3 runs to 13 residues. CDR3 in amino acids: CSGTTSLYNEQFF. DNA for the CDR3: TGCAGCGGAACTACGTCCTTATACAATGAGCAGTTCTTC.

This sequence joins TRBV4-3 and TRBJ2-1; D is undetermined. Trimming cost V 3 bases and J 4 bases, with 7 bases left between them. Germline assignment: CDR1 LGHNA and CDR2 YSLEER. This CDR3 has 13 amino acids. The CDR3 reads CASSHNSYNEQFF. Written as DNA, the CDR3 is TGCGCCAGCAGCCATAACAGTTACAATGAGCAGTTCTTC.

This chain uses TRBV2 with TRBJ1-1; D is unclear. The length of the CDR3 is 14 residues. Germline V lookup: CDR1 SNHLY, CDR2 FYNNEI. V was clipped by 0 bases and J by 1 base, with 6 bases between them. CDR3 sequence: CASSEARTNTEAFF. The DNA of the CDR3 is TGTGCCAGCAGTGAAGCGCGCACGAACACTGAAGCTTTCTTT.

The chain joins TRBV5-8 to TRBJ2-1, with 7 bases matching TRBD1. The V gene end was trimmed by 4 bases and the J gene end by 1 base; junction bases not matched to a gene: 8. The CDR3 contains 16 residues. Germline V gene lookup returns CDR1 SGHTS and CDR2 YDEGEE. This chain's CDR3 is CASSKSTGVSYNEQFF. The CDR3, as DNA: TGTGCCAGCAGCAAGAGTACAGGGGTGTCCTACAATGAGCAGTTCTTC.

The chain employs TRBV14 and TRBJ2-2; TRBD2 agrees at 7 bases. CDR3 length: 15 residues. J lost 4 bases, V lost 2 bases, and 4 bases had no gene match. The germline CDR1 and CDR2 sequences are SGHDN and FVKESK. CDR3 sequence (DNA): TGTGCCAGCAGCCAATTTGGGACTATCACCGGGGAGCTGTTTTTT. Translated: CASSQFGTITGELFF.

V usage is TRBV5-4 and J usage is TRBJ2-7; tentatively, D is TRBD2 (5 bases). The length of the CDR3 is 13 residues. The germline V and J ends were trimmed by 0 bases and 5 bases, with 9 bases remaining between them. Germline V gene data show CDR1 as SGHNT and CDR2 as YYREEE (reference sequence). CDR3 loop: CASSLDLADEQYF. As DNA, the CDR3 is TGTGCCAGCAGCTTGGACCTAGCTGACGAGCAGTACTTC.

This CDR3 is CASSLGDRDFAQYF. In nucleotides, the CDR3 is TGCGCCAGCAGCTTGGGGGACAGGGATTTTGCCCAGTACTTC. The J gene is TRBJ2-5, the V gene TRBV5-1; TRBD1 agrees at 9 bases. The CDR3 length is 14 residues. Germline CDR1 SGHRS, CDR2 YFSETQ. The V and J ends lost 0 bases and 9 bases, in that order; junction bases with no gene match: 6.

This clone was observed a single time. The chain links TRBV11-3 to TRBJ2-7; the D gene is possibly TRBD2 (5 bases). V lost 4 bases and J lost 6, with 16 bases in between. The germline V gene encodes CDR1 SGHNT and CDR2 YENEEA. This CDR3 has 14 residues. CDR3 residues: CASSSPGILLEQYF. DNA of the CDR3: TGTGCCAGCAGCTCCCCGGGAATCCTCCTCGAGCAGTACTTC.

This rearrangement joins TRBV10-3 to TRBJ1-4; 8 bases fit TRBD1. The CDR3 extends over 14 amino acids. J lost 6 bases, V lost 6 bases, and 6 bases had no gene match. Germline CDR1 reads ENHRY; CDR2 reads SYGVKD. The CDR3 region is CAISEPGQDEKLFF. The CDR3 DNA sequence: TGTGCCATCAGCGAACCGGGACAGGATGAAAAACTGTTTTTT.

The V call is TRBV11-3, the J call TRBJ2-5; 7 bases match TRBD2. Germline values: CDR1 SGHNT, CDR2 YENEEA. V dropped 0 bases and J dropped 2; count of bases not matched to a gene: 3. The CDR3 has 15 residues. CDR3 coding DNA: TGTGCCAGCAGCTTAGAGTCTAGCGGACAAGAGACCCAGTACTTC. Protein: CASSLESSGQETQYF.

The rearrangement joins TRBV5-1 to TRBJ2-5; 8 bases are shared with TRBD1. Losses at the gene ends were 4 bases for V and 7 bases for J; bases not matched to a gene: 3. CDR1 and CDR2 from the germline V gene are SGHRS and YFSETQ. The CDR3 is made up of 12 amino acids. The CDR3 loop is CASSRTGRTQYF. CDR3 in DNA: TGCGCCAGCAGCCGGACAGGGCGGACCCAGTACTTC.

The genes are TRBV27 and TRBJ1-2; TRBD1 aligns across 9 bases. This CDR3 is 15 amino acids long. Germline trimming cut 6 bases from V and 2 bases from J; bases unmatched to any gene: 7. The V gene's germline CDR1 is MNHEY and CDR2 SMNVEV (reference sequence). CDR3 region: CASRSRDRGNYGYTF. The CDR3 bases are TGTGCCAGCAGATCAAGAGACAGGGGGAACTATGGCTACACCTTC.

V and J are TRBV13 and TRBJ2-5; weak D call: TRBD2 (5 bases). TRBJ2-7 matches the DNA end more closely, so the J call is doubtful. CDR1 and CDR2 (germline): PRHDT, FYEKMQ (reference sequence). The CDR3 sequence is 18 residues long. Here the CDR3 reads CASSQMPGYTRSSYEQYF. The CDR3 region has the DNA TGTGCCAGCAGCCAGATGCCGGGCTATACTAGGAGCTCCTACGAGCAGTACTTC.

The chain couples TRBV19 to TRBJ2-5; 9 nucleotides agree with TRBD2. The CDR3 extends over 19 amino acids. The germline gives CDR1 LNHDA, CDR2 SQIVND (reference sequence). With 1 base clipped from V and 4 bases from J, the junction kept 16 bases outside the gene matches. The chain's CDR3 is CASSIAGPGLAGRRETQYF. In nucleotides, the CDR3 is TGTGCCAGTAGTATAGCGGGACCTGGCCTAGCGGGGCGGAGAGAGACCCAGTACTTC.

The CDR3 is CASSESPTGAYEQYF. In DNA, the CDR3 is TGCGCCAGCAGTGAGTCGCCGACAGGGGCCTACGAGCAGTACTTC. The chain joins TRBV10-1 to TRBJ2-7; 8 positions agree with TRBD1. Per the germline V gene, CDR1 is WNHNN and CDR2 is SYGVQD (reference sequence). The CDR3 covers 15 residues. With V trimmed by 0 bases and J by 2 bases, 3 bases remained unmatched.

The CDR3 region has the DNA TGTGCCAGCAGCTTCACTCAAGGAGGGGAAGCTTTCTTT. Translating it yields CASSFTQGGEAFF. V gene TRBV5-8 combines with J gene TRBJ1-1; no definite D call. Between the trimmed V and J ends, which lost 2 bases and 8 bases, there was a span of 13 bases. CDR1 and CDR2 from the germline V gene are SGHTS and YDEGEE. The CDR3 spans 13 residues.

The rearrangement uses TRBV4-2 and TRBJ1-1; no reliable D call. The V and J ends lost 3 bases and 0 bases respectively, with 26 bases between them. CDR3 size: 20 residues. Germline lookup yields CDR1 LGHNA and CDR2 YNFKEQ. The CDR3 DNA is TGTGCCAGCAGCCAGGTGACTATGTCGGACGGGAGAGAACTGAACACTGAAGCTTTCTTT. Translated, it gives CASSQVTMSDGRELNTEAFF.

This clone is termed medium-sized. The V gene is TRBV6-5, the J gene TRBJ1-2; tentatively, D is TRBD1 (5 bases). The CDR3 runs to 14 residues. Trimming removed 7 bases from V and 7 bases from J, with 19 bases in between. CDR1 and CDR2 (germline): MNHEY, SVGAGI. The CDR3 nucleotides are TGTGCCAGCACAAACCCGGGACTTCTTGGTGGCTACACCTTC. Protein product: CASTNPGLLGGYTF.

CDR3 amino acids: CASSARTSGSYEQYF. DNA for the CDR3: TGTGCCAGCAGCGCCCGGACTAGCGGGAGCTACGAGCAGTACTTC. The chain recombines TRBV7-2 with TRBJ2-7; TRBD2 matches 13 bases. Looked up from germline, CDR1 is SGHTA and CDR2 is FQGNSA. The V and J ends lost 5 bases and 3 bases, in that order; junction bases with no gene match: 4. CDR3 length: 15 amino acids.

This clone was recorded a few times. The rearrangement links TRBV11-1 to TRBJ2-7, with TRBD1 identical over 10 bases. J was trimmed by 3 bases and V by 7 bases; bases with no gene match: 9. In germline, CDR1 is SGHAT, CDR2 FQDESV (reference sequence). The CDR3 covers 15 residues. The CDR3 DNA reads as TGTGCCAGCACTCAATCGGGACAGGGGTTCTACGAGCAGTACTTC. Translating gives CASTQSGQGFYEQYF.

The DNA for the CDR3 is TGTGCCAGCAGCCCATCCGGGACTAGCGGGAGGGGCCAAGAGACCCAGTACTTC. It translates to CASSPSGTSGRGQETQYF. This chain connects TRBV5-4 to TRBJ2-5; 16 nucleotides match TRBD2. CDR1 is SGHNT, CDR2 YYREEE, per germline (reference sequence). V lost 4 bases and J lost 1; bases outside the gene matches: 7. The CDR3 has 18 amino acids.